These 32 T cell receptor beta chains were all obtained from the same sample, sequenced in a study of vaccination effects on CD4 cells after COVID-19. No antigens are known for them. Assay: immunoSEQ multiplex PCR; the TCRdb copy retains only in-frame clones and omits some. Altogether around 71,000 clones are present, around 72% being singletons, with the ten largest covering under 4.5%. Prior to sequencing, the ViraFEST assay stimulated PBMC with viral peptide pools, which expanded the antigen-specific CD4+ T cells. Investigators separated out CD4+ T cells once around 11 days of culture had passed. Previously uninfected by SARS-CoV-2, the vaccine recipients also showed negative nucleocapsid antibodies. The source was CD4+ T cells from PBMCs cultured with HCoV-OC43 spike peptides, collected before COVID-19 vaccination. Subset in this sample: HCoV-OC43 spike overlapping peptide pool stimulation. Source of these receptors: a human donor who received a COVID-19 vaccine.

This sequence joins TRBV18 and TRBJ2-7; possibly TRBD1 or TRBD2 for D (5 bases each). Germline V CDR1 and CDR2: KGHSH, LQKENI. The CDR3 consists of 11 residues. V was pared by 5 bases and J by 7 bases, with 9 bases between. CDR3 in DNA: TGTGCCAGCTCAGGAGAGGGGGAGCAGTACGTC. This sequence encodes CASSGEGEQYV.

V and J are TRBV24-1 and TRBJ2-5, with 8 bases that match TRBD1. CDR1 is KGHDR, CDR2 SFDVKD, per germline. CDR3 length: 17 residues. V gave up 3 bases and J gave up 2 bases; unmatched junction bases: 10. The CDR3 sequence: CATSDPRQGLGQETQYF. DNA for the CDR3: TGTGCCACCAGTGATCCTAGACAGGGGTTGGGTCAAGAGACCCAGTACTTC.

The CDR3 spells CASTPGTSRYYNEQFF. Written as DNA, the CDR3 is TGTGCCAGCACCCCGGGAACCTCCCGGTACTACAATGAGCAGTTCTTC. The V gene is TRBV27, the J gene TRBJ2-1; tentatively, D is TRBD2 (5 bases). Trimming took 7 bases from V and 3 from J, leaving 19 bases between them. There are 16 residues in the CDR3. The germline CDR1 and CDR2 sequences are MNHEY and SMNVEV (reference sequence).

This chain links TRBV7-2 with TRBJ2-7; the D gene is possibly TRBD1 (7 bases). V was cut by 5 bases and J by 0 bases, with 20 bases left in between. The length of the CDR3 is 17 residues. Germline CDR1 reads SGHTA; CDR2 reads FQGNSA. The CDR3 sequence: CASSPRPHRGGSYEQYV. The CDR3 bases are TGTGCCAGCAGCCCACGGCCGCACAGGGGAGGCTCCTACGAGCAGTACGTC.

The V call is TRBV28, the J call TRBJ1-4, with D uncertain. V was clipped by 6 bases and J by 0 bases, with 17 bases between them. The CDR3 is 17 amino acids. Per germline, CDR1 MDHEN and CDR2 SYDVKM. The CDR3 DNA is TGTGCCAGCAGCGTAACCCTGGGCACTACAACTAATGAAAAACTGTTTTTT. It is translated as CASSVTLGTTTNEKLFF.

The V gene is TRBV3-1 (or the pseudogene TRBV3-2), the J gene TRBJ2-1, with 12 bases matching TRBD1. The CDR3 contains 16 residues. The V and J ends lost 2 bases and 7 bases, in that order; junction bases with no gene match: 6. Germline V gene lookup returns CDR1 LGHDT and CDR2 YNNKEL (reference sequence). CDR3 in DNA: TGTGCCAGCAGCCAAAGGGGACAGGGGGCAAGGAATGAGCAGTTCTTC. It translates to CASSQRGQGARNEQFF.

The CDR3 spells CATSDTGLRETQYF. The CDR3 DNA sequence: TGTGCCACCAGTGACACAGGGCTGCGGGAGACCCAGTACTTC. The chain employs TRBV24-1 and TRBJ2-5; a weak D match, TRBD1 (6 bases). V was cut by 4 bases and J by 5 bases, with 13 bases left in between. Germline CDR1 and CDR2: KGHDR and SFDVKD. The CDR3 is 14 residues long.

The chain is built from TRBV27 and TRBJ2-7, with unresolved D. The germline V gene has CDR1 MNHEY and CDR2 SMNVEV (reference sequence). V dropped 5 bases and J dropped 0 bases, with 11 bases sitting between them. This CDR3 spans 14 amino acids. DNA for the CDR3: TGTGCCAGCAGTAGGACCGCGACCTCCTACGAGCAGTACGTC. Translation gives CASSRTATSYEQYV.

The chain uses TRBV28 and TRBJ1-4; 9 nucleotides align to TRBD1. CDR3 length: 13 residues. V shed 2 bases, J shed 10 bases, and the junction held 2 bases outside the gene matches. Germline CDR1 is MDHEN and CDR2 is SYDVKM. CDR3 sequence reads: CASSLGTGLKLFF. CDR3 bases: TGTGCCAGCAGTTTAGGGACAGGGCTAAAACTGTTTTTT.

CDR3 nucleotides: TGTGCCAGCAGCTTAGCCTCCTCGAGCTCCTACAATGAGCAGTTCTTC. Amino acids: CASSLASSSSYNEQFF. This chain joins TRBV7-2 and TRBJ2-1, with D unclear. Germline V gives CDR1 SGHTA, CDR2 FQGNSA. The V gene lost 0 bases and the J gene lost 0 bases, with 9 bases spanning the gap. This CDR3 has 16 amino acids.

The CDR3 coding sequence is TGTGCCAGCTCACCCCCGGGACAGGGGCCTTTCACCGGGGAGCTGTTTTTT. As protein: CASSPPGQGPFTGELFF. This chain uses TRBV18 with TRBJ2-2; 10 nucleotides align to TRBD1. Germline V gene sequence: CDR1 KGHSH, CDR2 LQKENI. J lost 4 bases, V lost 3 bases, and 8 bases had no gene match. The CDR3 sequence is 17 residues long.

This clone has more than one count but fewer than ten. The chain couples TRBV2 to TRBJ2-2; D is uncertain. Germline V CDR1 and CDR2: SNHLY, FYNNEI. Trimming cost V 8 bases and J 4 bases, with 17 bases left between them. The CDR3 has 15 amino acids. The CDR3 DNA sequence: TGTGCCAGCCGAGGTGGGGATCACTCCACCGGGGAGCTGTTTTTT. This encodes CASRGGDHSTGELFF.

This clone was counted a few times. This chain connects TRBV7-9 to TRBJ2-5; no reliable D call. The CDR3 sequence is 14 residues long. Trimming took off 2 bases at V and 2 bases at J, with 9 bases between the two ends. In germline, CDR1 is SEHNR, CDR2 FQNEAQ (reference sequence). The CDR3 sequence: CASSLRAAQETQYF. The CDR3 DNA follows: TGTGCCAGCAGCTTACGGGCAGCTCAAGAGACCCAGTACTTC.

This clone has more than one count but fewer than ten. J is TRBJ2-2 and V is TRBV24-1; 10 bases are shared with TRBD1. In germline, CDR1 is KGHDR, CDR2 SFDVKD. This CDR3 is 14 amino acids long. Trimming cost V 7 bases and J 9 bases; bases outside gene matches: 7. CDR3 sequence reads: CATRGTGENWELFF. CDR3 DNA sequence: TGTGCCACCAGAGGGACAGGGGAGAATTGGGAGCTGTTTTTT.

This clone turned up a few times. This chain joins TRBV5-1 and TRBJ1-2; 7 bases match TRBD1. This CDR3 spans 12 amino acids. CDR1 is SGHRS and CDR2 is YFSETQ in the germline V gene. The junction had 5 bases not matched to a gene; V was cut back by 4 bases and J by 8 bases. The CDR3 sequence is CASSKRDSGYTF. In DNA form, the CDR3 reads TGCGCCAGCAGCAAGAGGGACAGCGGCTACACCTTC.

The chain couples TRBV5-1 to TRBJ2-3; 7 bases match TRBD2. This CDR3 region has 15 residues. Trimming took 4 bases from V and 3 from J; bases not matched to a gene: 8. Germline CDR1 SGHRS, CDR2 YFSETQ. Here the CDR3 reads CASSKGLWGTDTQYF. The CDR3, as DNA: TGCGCCAGCAGCAAGGGACTATGGGGGACAGATACGCAGTATTTT.

This clone was recorded a few times. The V and J genes are TRBV19 and TRBJ2-3; 12 positions match TRBD2. CDR3 length: 15 amino acids. Trimming removed 5 bases from V and 4 bases from J; junction bases left unmatched: 4. Germline V gene sequence: CDR1 LNHDA, CDR2 SQIVND (reference sequence). The CDR3 DNA sequence: TGTGCCAGTAGTTCTAGCGGGGGGGCTGCAGATACGCAGTATTTT. It encodes CASSSSGGAADTQYF.

The rearrangement uses TRBV7-8 and TRBJ1-5; possible D gene TRBD1, 6 bases. The CDR3 spans 16 residues. Germline V gene sequence: CDR1 SGHVS, CDR2 FQNEAQ. V lost 1 base and J 5 bases, leaving 15 bases between the germline ends. CDR3 sequence: CASSLDLYRAYQPQHF. The CDR3 coding sequence is TGTGCCAGCAGCTTAGATTTGTACAGGGCTTATCAGCCCCAGCATTTT.

This sequence joins TRBV5-1 and TRBJ1-1; D call uncertain. CDR3 length equals 13 residues. Germline V CDR1 and CDR2: SGHRS, YFSETQ. Between the trimmed V and J ends, which lost 2 bases and 2 bases, there was a span of 7 bases. CDR3 nucleotides: TGCGCCAGCAGCTTCGGACCTAACACTGAAGCTTTCTTT. Its protein is CASSFGPNTEAFF. The full variable domain, rest sourced from reference TRBV5-1 and TRBJ1-1, is KAGVTQTPRYLIKTRGQQVTLSCSPISGHRSVSWYQQTPGQGLQFLFEYFSETQRNKGNFPGRFSGRQFSNSRSEMNVSTLELGDSALYLCASSFGPNTEAFFGQGTRLTVV.

This clone was recorded a few times. A read error may account for a junction end that differs from germline. The chain uses TRBV2 and TRBJ1-2, with D unresolved. The CDR3 runs 13 residues. Per germline, CDR1 SNHLY and CDR2 FYNNEI. The CDR3 nucleotides read TGTGCCAGCAGGGAAGGTGAAAACTATGGCTACACCTTC. Amino acids: CASREGENYGYTF. The entire variable domain, with the rest obtained from reference TRBV2 and TRBJ1-2, is as follows: EPEVTQTPSHQVTQMGQEVILRCVPISNHLYFYWYRQILGQKVEFLVSFYNNEISEKSEIFDDQFSVERPDGSNFTLKIRSTKLEDSAMYFCASREGENYGYTFGSGTRLTVV.

The chain joins TRBV12-3 or TRBV12-4 to TRBJ2-2; D is ambiguous. The CDR3 is made up of 12 amino acids. Trimming shortened V by 6 bases and J by 1 base, and 3 bases separated the two germline ends. In DNA form, the CDR3 reads TGTGCCAGCAGGGAGAACACCGGGGAGCTGTTTTTT. It codes for CASRENTGELFF.

This CDR3 is CASSLMGNTGELFF. The CDR3 DNA follows: TGTGCCAGCAGCTTGATGGGCAACACCGGGGAGCTGTTTTTT. The chain combines TRBV7-8 with TRBJ2-2, with D hard to call. This CDR3 has 14 residues. Trimming stripped 3 bases from V and 2 bases from J, with 7 bases between. CDR1 SGHVS and CDR2 FQNEAQ come from the germline V gene.

This clone occurred a few times. V gene TRBV12-3 or TRBV12-4 combines with J gene TRBJ1-2, with a tentative D call TRBD1 (5 bases). The CDR3 extends over 12 amino acids. V dropped 6 bases and J dropped 1 base, with 6 bases sitting between them. The CDR3: CASSRDNYGYTF. The CDR3 nucleotides read TGTGCCAGCAGCAGGGATAACTATGGCTACACCTTC.

The chain couples TRBV24-1 to TRBJ1-1; D may be TRBD1 (5 bases). The V and J ends lost 5 bases and 5 bases respectively, with 17 bases between them. Germline V CDR1 and CDR2: KGHDR, SFDVKD. This CDR3 spans 15 amino acids. The CDR3 DNA reads as TGTGCCACCAGTGTTTCAGGGAGAGGGGAGACTGAAGCTTTCTTT. Translating it yields CATSVSGRGETEAFF.

The V and J genes are TRBV4-1 and TRBJ1-2; D perhaps matches TRBD1 (5 bases). Germline assignment: CDR1 MGHRA and CDR2 YSYEKL. V lost 2 bases and J 1 base, leaving 23 bases between the germline ends. The CDR3 has 19 residues. CDR3 sequence: CASSQFHSNRDLRNYGYTF. The CDR3 nucleotides read TGCGCCAGCAGCCAATTCCATTCGAACCGGGACTTGCGTAACTATGGCTACACCTTC.

The rearrangement uses TRBV10-3 and TRBJ2-1, with 9 bases lining up with TRBD1. Per the germline V gene, CDR1 is ENHRY and CDR2 is SYGVKD. The CDR3 has 16 amino acids. Unmatched junction bases numbered 4, after V lost 3 bases and J lost 1 base. The CDR3 spells CAISEHGQGSYNEQFF. The CDR3 bases are TGTGCCATCAGTGAACATGGACAGGGGTCCTACAATGAGCAGTTCTTC.

This clone was picked up a small number of times. The chain is built from TRBV4-3 and TRBJ1-6, with no clear D. The V end was cut by 5 bases, the J end by 2 bases, with 7 bases between. Germline V gene data show CDR1 as LGHNA and CDR2 as YSLEER. This CDR3 has 14 amino acids. CDR3 sequence (DNA): TGCGCCAGCAGCAGGGAGGCCTATAATTCACCCCTCCACTTT. The encoded protein is CASSREAYNSPLHF.

V and J are TRBV5-1 and TRBJ2-1; 9 positions agree with TRBD1. Per the germline V gene, CDR1 is SGHRS and CDR2 is YFSETQ. The ends lost 4 bases at V and 9 bases at J; junction bases unmatched: 14. The CDR3 totals 16 residues. In DNA form, the CDR3 reads TGCGCCAGCAGCATCGTAGGGACAGGGAATGGGGGTGAGCAGTTCTTC. This translates into CASSIVGTGNGGEQFF.

The rearrangement uses TRBV4-1 and TRBJ2-7; D is possibly TRBD2 (5 bases). The germline gives CDR1 MGHRA, CDR2 YSYEKL. V was pared by 4 bases and J by 6 bases, with 16 bases between. This CDR3 has 14 amino acids. The CDR3 DNA reads TGCGCCAGCAGCCCCCGGGAAGGCCTAGGCGAGCAGTACGTC. This gives the protein CASSPREGLGEQYV.

The chain links TRBV5-6 to TRBJ2-1, with D tentatively TRBD1 (5 bases). The CDR3 has 14 residues. Germline CDR1 reads SGHDT; CDR2 reads YYEEEE. The V and J ends lost 2 bases and 10 bases respectively, with 16 bases between them. CDR3 sequence: CASSFRVGQGEQFF. DNA for the CDR3: TGTGCCAGCAGCTTCAGGGTAGGCCAAGGAGAGCAGTTCTTC.

In its sample, this clone was seen once. The chain joins TRBV5-4 to TRBJ2-3; D is possibly TRBD1 (6 bases). CDR3 length equals 18 residues. Germline CDR1 reads SGHNT; CDR2 reads YYREEE (reference sequence). V lost 4 bases to trimming and J lost 0 bases, with 21 bases between them. CDR3 protein: CASSSQGRQVTSTDTQYF. In nucleotides, the CDR3 is TGTGCCAGCAGCAGCCAAGGACGACAGGTCACGAGCACAGATACGCAGTATTTT.

This clone appeared a few times. This chain links TRBV2 with TRBJ2-1, with D possibly matching TRBD2 (7 bases). The CDR3 sequence is 15 residues long. V gave up 0 bases and J gave up 9 bases, with 15 bases separating them. Germline V gene sequence: CDR1 SNHLY, CDR2 FYNNEI. The CDR3 loop reads CASSEAVRGGIEQFF. The CDR3 nucleotides read TGTGCCAGCAGTGAAGCGGTGAGGGGGGGCATTGAGCAGTTCTTC.